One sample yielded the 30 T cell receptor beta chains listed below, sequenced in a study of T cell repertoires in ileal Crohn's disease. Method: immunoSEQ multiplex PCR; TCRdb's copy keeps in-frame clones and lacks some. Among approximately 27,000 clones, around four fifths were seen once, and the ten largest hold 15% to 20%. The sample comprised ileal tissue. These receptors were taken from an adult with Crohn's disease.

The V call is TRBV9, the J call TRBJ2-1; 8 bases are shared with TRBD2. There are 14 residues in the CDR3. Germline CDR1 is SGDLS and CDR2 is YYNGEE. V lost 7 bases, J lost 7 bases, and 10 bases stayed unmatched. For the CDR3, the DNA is TGTGCCAGCGGAACTGGGACTAGTGTTAATGAGCAGTTCTTC. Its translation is CASGTGTSVNEQFF.

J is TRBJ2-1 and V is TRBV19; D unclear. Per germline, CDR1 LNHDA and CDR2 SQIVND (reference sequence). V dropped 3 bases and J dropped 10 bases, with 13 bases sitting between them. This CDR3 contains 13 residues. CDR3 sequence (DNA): TGTGCCAGTAGTATGAAAGCGCCTCCAGAGCAGTTCTTC. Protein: CASSMKAPPEQFF.

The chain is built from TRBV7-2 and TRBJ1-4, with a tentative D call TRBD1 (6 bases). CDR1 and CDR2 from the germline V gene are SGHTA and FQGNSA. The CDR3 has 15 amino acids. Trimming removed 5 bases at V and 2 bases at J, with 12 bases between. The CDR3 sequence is CASSLTRGTNEKLFF. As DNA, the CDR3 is TGTGCCAGCAGCCTAACTAGGGGGACTAATGAAAAACTGTTTTTT. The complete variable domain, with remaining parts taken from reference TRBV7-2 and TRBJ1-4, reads GAGVSQSPSNKVTEKGKDVELRCDPISGHTALYWYRQSLGQGLEFLIYFQGNSAPDKSGLPSDRFSAERTGGSVSTLTIQRTQQEDSAVYLCASSLTRGTNEKLFFGSGTQLSVL.

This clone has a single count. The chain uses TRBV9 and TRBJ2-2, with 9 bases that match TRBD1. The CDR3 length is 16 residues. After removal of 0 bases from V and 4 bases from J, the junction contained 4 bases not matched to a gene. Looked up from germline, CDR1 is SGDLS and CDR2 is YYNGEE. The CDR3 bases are TGTGCCAGCAGCGTAGGGACAGGGGTCGTCACCGGGGAGCTGTTTTTT. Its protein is CASSVGTGVVTGELFF. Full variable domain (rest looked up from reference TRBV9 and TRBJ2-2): DSGVTQTPKHLITATGQRVTLRCSPRSGDLSVYWYQQSLDQGLQFLIQYYNGEERAKGNILERFSAQQFPDLHSELNLSSLELGDSALYFCASSVGTGVVTGELFFGEGSRLTVL.

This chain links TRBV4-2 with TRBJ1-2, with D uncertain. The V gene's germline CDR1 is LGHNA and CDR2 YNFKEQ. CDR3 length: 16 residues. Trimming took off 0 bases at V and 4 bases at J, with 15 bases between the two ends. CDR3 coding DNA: TGTGCCAGCAGCCAAGATCGGGTCCGGTCCTTCTATGGCTACACCTTC. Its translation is CASSQDRVRSFYGYTF.

CDR3 sequence: CASSKNLLAGGNEQFF. The CDR3 DNA reads TGCGCCAGCAGCAAGAACCTACTAGCGGGAGGCAATGAGCAGTTCTTC. V gene TRBV5-1 combines with J gene TRBJ2-1, with TRBD2 matching over 12 bases. Germline trimming cut 4 bases from V and 6 bases from J; bases unmatched to any gene: 8. CDR1 and CDR2 from the germline V gene are SGHRS and YFSETQ. The CDR3 has 16 amino acids.

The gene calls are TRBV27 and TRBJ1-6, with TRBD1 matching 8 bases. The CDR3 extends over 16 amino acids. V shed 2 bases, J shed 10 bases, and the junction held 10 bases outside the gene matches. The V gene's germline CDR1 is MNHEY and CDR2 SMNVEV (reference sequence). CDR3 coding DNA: TGTGCCAGCAGTTTACGCCTAGGACAGGGTCGCTCACCCCTCCACTTT. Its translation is CASSLRLGQGRSPLHF.

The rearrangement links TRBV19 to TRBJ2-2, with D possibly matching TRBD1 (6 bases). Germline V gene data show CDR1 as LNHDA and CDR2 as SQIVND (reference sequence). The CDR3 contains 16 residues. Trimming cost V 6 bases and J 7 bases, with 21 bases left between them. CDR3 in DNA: TGTGCCAGTAGCCGTAAAACAGGGCCCCTTAGCGGGGAGCTGTTTTTT. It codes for CASSRKTGPLSGELFF.

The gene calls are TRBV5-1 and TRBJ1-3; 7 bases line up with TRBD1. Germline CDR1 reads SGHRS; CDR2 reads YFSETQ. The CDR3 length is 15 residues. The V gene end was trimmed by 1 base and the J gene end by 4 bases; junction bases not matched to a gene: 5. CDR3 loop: CASSLLGGEGNTIYF. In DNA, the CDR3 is TGCGCCAGCAGCTTGTTAGGGGGCGAAGGAAACACCATATATTTT.

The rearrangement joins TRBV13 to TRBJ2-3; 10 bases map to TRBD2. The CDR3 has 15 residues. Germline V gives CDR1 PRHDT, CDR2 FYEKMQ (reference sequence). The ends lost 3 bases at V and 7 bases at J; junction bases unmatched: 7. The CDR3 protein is CASSFRTSGPNTQYF. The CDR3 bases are TGTGCCAGCAGCTTTAGGACTAGCGGCCCAAATACGCAGTATTTT. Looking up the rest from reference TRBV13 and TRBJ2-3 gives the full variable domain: AAGVIQSPRHLIKEKRETATLKCYPIPRHDTVYWYQQGPGQDPQFLISFYEKMQSDKGSIPDRFSAQQFSDYHSELNMSSLELGDSALYFCASSFRTSGPNTQYFGPGTRLTVL.

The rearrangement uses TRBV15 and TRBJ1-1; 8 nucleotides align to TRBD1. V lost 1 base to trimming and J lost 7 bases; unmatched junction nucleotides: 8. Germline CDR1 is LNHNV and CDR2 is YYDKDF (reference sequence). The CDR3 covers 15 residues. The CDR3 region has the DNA TGTGCCACCAGCAGAGCAGGGGGCCGCTCCCTTGAAGCTTTCTTT. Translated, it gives CATSRAGGRSLEAFF.

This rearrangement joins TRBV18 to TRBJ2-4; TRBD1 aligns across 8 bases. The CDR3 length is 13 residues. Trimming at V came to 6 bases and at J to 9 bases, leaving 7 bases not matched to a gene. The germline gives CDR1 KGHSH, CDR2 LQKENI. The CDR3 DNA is TGTGCCAGCTCTCTAGGACAGGGTGGCATTCAGTACTTC. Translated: CASSLGQGGIQYF.

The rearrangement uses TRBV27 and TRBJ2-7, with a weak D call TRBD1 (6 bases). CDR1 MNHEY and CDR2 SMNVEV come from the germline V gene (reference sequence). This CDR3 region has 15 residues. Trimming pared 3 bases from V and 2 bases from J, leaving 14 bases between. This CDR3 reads CASSFRPPGAYEQYF. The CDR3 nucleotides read TGTGCCAGCAGTTTTAGGCCTCCAGGGGCCTACGAGCAGTACTTC.

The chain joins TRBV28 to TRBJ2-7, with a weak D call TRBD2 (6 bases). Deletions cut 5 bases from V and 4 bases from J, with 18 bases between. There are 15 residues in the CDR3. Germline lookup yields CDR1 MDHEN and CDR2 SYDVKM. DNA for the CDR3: TGTGCCAGCAGTCCCCCCGGGACTCCCAAGTACGAGCAGTACTTC. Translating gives CASSPPGTPKYEQYF. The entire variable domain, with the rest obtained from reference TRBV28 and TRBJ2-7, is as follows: DVKVTQSSRYLVKRTGEKVFLECVQDMDHENMFWYRQDPGLGLRLIYFSYDVKMKEKGDIPEGYSVSREKKERFSLILESASTNQTSMYLCASSPPGTPKYEQYFGPGTRLTVT.

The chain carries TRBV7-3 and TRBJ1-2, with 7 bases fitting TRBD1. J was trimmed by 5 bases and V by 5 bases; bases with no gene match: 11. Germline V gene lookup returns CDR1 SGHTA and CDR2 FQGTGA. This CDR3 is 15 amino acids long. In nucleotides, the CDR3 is TGTGCCAGCAGCCCATCCGGGACAGTGCCGTATGGCTACACCTTC. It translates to CASSPSGTVPYGYTF.

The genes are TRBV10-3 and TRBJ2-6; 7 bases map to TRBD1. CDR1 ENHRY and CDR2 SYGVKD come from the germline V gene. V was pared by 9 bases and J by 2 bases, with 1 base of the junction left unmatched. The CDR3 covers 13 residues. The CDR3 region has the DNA TGTGCCATAGGGGGCGCTGGGGCCAACGTCCTGACTTTC. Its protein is CAIGGAGANVLTF.

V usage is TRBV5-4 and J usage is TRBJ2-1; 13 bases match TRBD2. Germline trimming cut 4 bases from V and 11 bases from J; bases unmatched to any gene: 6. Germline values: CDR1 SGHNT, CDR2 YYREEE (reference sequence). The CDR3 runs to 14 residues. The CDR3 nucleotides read TGTGCCAGCAGCCGCGGGACTAGCGGGGATAAGCAGTTCTTC. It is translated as CASSRGTSGDKQFF.

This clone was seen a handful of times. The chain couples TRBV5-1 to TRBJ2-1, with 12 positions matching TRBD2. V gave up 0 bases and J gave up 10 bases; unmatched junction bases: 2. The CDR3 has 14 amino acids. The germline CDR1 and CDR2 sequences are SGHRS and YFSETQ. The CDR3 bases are TGCGCCAGCAGCTTGGACCTAGCGGGAGGGGAGCAGTTCTTC. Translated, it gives CASSLDLAGGEQFF.

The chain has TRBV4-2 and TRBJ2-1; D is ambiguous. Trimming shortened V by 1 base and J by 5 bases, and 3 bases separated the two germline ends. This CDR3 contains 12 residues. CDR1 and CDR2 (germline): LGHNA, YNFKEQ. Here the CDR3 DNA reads TGTGCCAGCAGCCAAGCGGACAATGAGCAGTTCTTC. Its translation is CASSQADNEQFF.

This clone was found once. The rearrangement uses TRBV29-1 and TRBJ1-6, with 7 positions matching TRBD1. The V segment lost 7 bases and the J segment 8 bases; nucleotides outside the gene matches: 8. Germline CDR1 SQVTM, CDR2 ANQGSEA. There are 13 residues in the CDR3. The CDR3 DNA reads TGCAGCGCCCGACAGGGAAGCGATTCACCCCTCCACTTT. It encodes CSARQGSDSPLHF.

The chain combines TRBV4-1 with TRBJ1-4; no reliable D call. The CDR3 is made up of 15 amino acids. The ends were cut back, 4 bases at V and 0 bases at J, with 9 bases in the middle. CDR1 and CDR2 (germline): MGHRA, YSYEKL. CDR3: CASSPYIATNEKLFF. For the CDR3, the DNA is TGCGCCAGCAGCCCATACATCGCAACTAATGAAAAACTGTTTTTT.

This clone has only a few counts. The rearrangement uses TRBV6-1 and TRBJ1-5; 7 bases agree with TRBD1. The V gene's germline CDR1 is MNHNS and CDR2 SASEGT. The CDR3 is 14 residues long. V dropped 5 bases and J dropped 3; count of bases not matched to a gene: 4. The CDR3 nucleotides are TGTGCCAGCAGTCCGGGACAGACCAATCAGCCCCAGCATTTT. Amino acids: CASSPGQTNQPQHF.

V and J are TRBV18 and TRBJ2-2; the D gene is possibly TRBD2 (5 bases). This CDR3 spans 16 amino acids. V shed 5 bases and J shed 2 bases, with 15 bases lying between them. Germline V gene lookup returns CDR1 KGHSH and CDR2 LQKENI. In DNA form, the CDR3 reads TGTGCCAGCTCAGCGCTGGTTGCGGGTAACACCGGGGAGCTGTTTTTT. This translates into CASSALVAGNTGELFF.

The CDR3 loop is CASSEWLSVGYTF. DNA of the CDR3: TGTGCCAGCAGTGAATGGCTTTCTGTTGGCTACACCTTC. The chain has TRBV2 and TRBJ1-2; unclear D gene. V was shortened by 2 bases and J by 7 bases, with 11 bases between the two germline ends. Germline V gives CDR1 SNHLY, CDR2 FYNNEI. The CDR3 spans 13 residues. Full variable domain (remainder filled in from reference TRBV2 and TRBJ1-2): EPEVTQTPSHQVTQMGQEVILRCVPISNHLYFYWYRQILGQKVEFLVSFYNNEISEKSEIFDDQFSVERPDGSNFTLKIRSTKLEDSAMYFCASSEWLSVGYTFGSGTRLTVV.

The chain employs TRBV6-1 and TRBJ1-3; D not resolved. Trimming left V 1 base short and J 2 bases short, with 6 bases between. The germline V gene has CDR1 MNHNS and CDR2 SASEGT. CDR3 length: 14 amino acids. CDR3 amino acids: CASSEGQPGNTIYF. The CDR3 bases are TGTGCCAGCAGTGAAGGGCAACCTGGAAACACCATATATTTT.

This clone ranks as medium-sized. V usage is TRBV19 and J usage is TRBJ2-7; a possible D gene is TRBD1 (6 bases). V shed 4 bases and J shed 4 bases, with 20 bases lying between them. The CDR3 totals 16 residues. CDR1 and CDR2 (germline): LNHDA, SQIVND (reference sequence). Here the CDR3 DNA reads TGTGCCAGTAGTACCTACAACAGGGTTGGGGGATACGAGCAGTACTTC. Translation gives CASSTYNRVGGYEQYF.

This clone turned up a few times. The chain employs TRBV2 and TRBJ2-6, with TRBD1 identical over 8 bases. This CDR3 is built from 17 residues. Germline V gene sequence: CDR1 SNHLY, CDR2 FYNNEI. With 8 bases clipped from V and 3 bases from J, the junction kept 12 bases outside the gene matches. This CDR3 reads CASQTGVLTGGANVLTF. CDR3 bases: TGTGCCAGCCAGACAGGGGTTTTAACTGGTGGGGCCAACGTCCTGACTTTC.

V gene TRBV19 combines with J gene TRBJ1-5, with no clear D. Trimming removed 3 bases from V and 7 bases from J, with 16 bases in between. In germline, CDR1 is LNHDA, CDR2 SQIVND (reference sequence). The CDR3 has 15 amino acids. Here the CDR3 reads CASSISGAGGQPQHF. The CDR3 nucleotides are TGTGCCAGTAGTATTTCGGGCGCGGGAGGGCAGCCCCAGCATTTT.

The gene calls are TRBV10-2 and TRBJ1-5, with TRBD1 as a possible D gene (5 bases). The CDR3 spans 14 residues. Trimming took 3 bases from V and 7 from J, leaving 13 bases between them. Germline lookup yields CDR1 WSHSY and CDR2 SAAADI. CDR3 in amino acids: CASSEAGTHQPQHF. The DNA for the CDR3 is TGCGCCAGCAGTGAAGCCGGGACTCACCAGCCCCAGCATTTT.

The CDR3 reads CASSSGLKYEQYF. CDR3 nucleotides: TGTGCCAGCAGCTCGGGACTGAAGTACGAGCAGTACTTC. The rearrangement joins TRBV5-6 to TRBJ2-7; a possible D gene is TRBD2 (6 bases). CDR3 length: 13 amino acids. CDR1 is SGHDT, CDR2 YYEEEE, per germline. Trimming left V 3 bases short and J 4 bases short, with 11 bases between.